The 18 T cell receptor beta chains listed next were all sequenced from one sample in a study of T-cell reconstitution after alpha-beta-depleted transplantation in children. During its preparation, the TCRbeta library received unique molecular identifiers. TCRdb called the PCR reads again in MiXCR, with one record for every CDR3 protein. The repertoire includes over 100,000 distinct CDR3 sequences, about a tenth of them detected once, and about 34% sits in the top ten. Sequenced material: PBMCs, taken before TCRalphabeta/CD19-depleted stem cell transplant. These receptors all stem from a boy aged 2 to 9 with acute lymphoblastic leukemia, due to receive a stem cell transplant.

The V call is TRBV20-1, the J call TRBJ2-3; 8 bases map to TRBD2. From germline, CDR1 is DFQATT and CDR2 SNEGSKA (reference sequence). This CDR3 has 15 amino acids. V was clipped by 3 bases and J by 10 bases; unmatched bases: 15. In nucleotides, the CDR3 is TGCAGTGCTAGTGAGTCGGGAGGGCCCGGGTCTGCGCAGTATTTT. Its protein product is CSASESGGPGSAQYF.

In this sample, this clonotype turned up many times. The rearrangement links TRBV18 to TRBJ2-1; D possibly corresponds to TRBD2 (6 bases). The germline V gene has CDR1 KGHSH and CDR2 LQKENI. V shed 1 base and J shed 3 bases, with 7 bases lying between them. CDR3 size: 14 residues. The CDR3 nucleotides read TGTGCCAGCTCACCACGGAGGGACTACAATGAGCAGTTCTTC. This encodes CASSPRRDYNEQFF.

The chain combines TRBV20-1 with TRBJ1-4, with D hard to call. Per the germline V gene, CDR1 is DFQATT and CDR2 is SNEGSKA (reference sequence). V gave up 6 bases and J gave up 5 bases, with 13 bases separating them. CDR3 size: 13 residues. CDR3 region: CSAVDGLNEKLFF. CDR3 coding DNA: TGCAGTGCCGTAGACGGGCTAAATGAAAAACTGTTTTTT.

This clonotype was observed a handful of times. The rearrangement links TRBV5-1 to TRBJ1-1; 7 bases match TRBD1. The CDR3 loop spans 14 amino acids. V lost 3 bases and J lost 3; bases outside the gene matches: 5. CDR1 and CDR2 from the germline V gene are SGHRS and YFSETQ. CDR3 bases: TGCGCCAGCAGCTGGACAGGCGAGGACACTGAAGCTTTCTTT. Translated, it gives CASSWTGEDTEAFF. The full variable domain, its missing parts supplied by reference TRBV5-1 and TRBJ1-1, is KAGVTQTPRYLIKTRGQQVTLSCSPISGHRSVSWYQQTPGQGLQFLFEYFSETQRNKGNFPGRFSGRQFSNSRSEMNVSTLELGDSALYLCASSWTGEDTEAFFGQGTRLTVV.

The sample holds many counts of this clonotype. V gene TRBV5-1 combines with J gene TRBJ2-3; TRBD2 matches 12 bases. This CDR3 region has 16 residues. V lost 4 bases, J lost 3 bases, and 6 bases stayed unmatched. The germline V gene encodes CDR1 SGHRS and CDR2 YFSETQ. The CDR3 region is CASSLITSGRTDTQYF. The CDR3 DNA is TGCGCCAGCAGCCTGATCACTAGCGGGAGGACAGATACGCAGTATTTT.

This clonotype appeared a few times. V gene TRBV12-3 or TRBV12-4 combines with J gene TRBJ1-1; no firm D call. The CDR3 has 11 amino acids. Between the trimmed V and J ends, which lost 4 bases and 9 bases, there was a span of 9 bases. In DNA form, the CDR3 reads TGTGCCAGCAGTTACCTTCTTCAAGCTTTCTTT. This gives the protein CASSYLLQAFF.

This clonotype turned up a few times. This chain links TRBV3-1 with TRBJ2-3; D might be TRBD1 (6 bases). The CDR3 is 12 residues long. Germline lookup yields CDR1 LGHDT and CDR2 YNNKEL (reference sequence). V was shortened by 5 bases and J by 3 bases, with 6 bases between the two germline ends. CDR3 sequence: CASSTGTDTQYF. In DNA, the CDR3 is TGTGCCAGCAGCACAGGGACAGATACGCAGTATTTT.

As to this clonotype: Given the absence of the conserved phenylalanine or tryptophan at the CDR3 end, a read error is likely. The rearrangement uses TRBV14 and TRBJ2-7, with D unresolved. Trimming took 2 bases from V and 9 from J, leaving 8 bases between them. The CDR3 loop spans 11 amino acids. Germline V CDR1 and CDR2: SGHDN, FVKESK. CDR3 nucleotide sequence: TGTGCCAGCAGCCAAATCTCCCGGCAGTACTGC. Its protein product is CASSQISRQYC.

This chain uses TRBV27 with TRBJ2-1, with a tentative D call TRBD1 (6 bases). Trimming removed 4 bases from V and 4 bases from J, with 14 bases in between. CDR1 MNHEY and CDR2 SMNVEV come from the germline V gene (reference sequence). CDR3 length: 15 amino acids. CDR3 loop: CASSSGAHEYNEQFF. The CDR3 DNA reads TGTGCCAGCAGTTCAGGGGCACACGAGTACAATGAGCAGTTCTTC.

This clonotype has ten or more counts. The chain employs TRBV24-1 and TRBJ2-6, with 8 bases aligning to TRBD1. Trimming took 4 bases from V and 0 from J; bases not matched to a gene: 4. The CDR3 contains 17 residues. The germline V gene has CDR1 KGHDR and CDR2 SFDVKD. CDR3 region: CATSESGTGSGANVLTF. CDR3 nucleotide sequence: TGTGCCACCAGTGAGTCCGGGACAGGCTCTGGGGCCAACGTCCTGACTTTC.

This clonotype was seen more than once but under ten times. This chain connects TRBV5-1 to TRBJ1-1; the match to TRBD1 covers 7 bases. The CDR3 spans 14 residues. Losses at the gene ends were 4 bases for V and 1 base for J; bases not matched to a gene: 4. Germline V gives CDR1 SGHRS, CDR2 YFSETQ. The CDR3 DNA sequence: TGCGCCAGCAGCGTCGGGACAGCGAACACTGAAGCTTTCTTT. It is translated as CASSVGTANTEAFF.

This clonotype was seen only a few times. The chain uses TRBV12-3 or TRBV12-4 and TRBJ1-6; the D is unclear. CDR3 length equals 13 residues. V was shortened by 7 bases and J by 7 bases, with 11 bases between the two germline ends. The CDR3 protein is CASTLTRNSPLHF. The CDR3 DNA sequence: TGTGCCAGCACCCTTACGCGAAATTCACCCCTCCACTTT.

This clonotype was observed a handful of times. CDR3 amino acids: CASSLALGVTEAFF. CDR3 bases: TGCGCCAGCAGCTTGGCCCTGGGAGTCACTGAAGCTTTCTTT. The chain couples TRBV5-1 to TRBJ1-1; D not resolved. Deletions cut 0 bases from V and 4 bases from J, with 10 bases between. Germline-derived CDR1 and CDR2 are SGHRS and YFSETQ. The CDR3 totals 14 residues. Full variable domain (remainder filled in from reference TRBV5-1 and TRBJ1-1): KAGVTQTPRYLIKTRGQQVTLSCSPISGHRSVSWYQQTPGQGLQFLFEYFSETQRNKGNFPGRFSGRQFSNSRSEMNVSTLELGDSALYLCASSLALGVTEAFFGQGTRLTVV.

The rearrangement joins TRBV10-3 to TRBJ1-1; 8 bases align to TRBD1. Germline values: CDR1 ENHRY, CDR2 SYGVKD. The CDR3 is 17 amino acids. CDR3 DNA sequence: TGTCCCTTTGGGGCAGGGGGCGGTGGGGGGGCGAACACTGAAGCTTTCTTT. It specifies CPFGAGGGGGANTEAFF.

The chain links TRBV18 to TRBJ2-7, with D maybe TRBD2 (5 bases). Between the trimmed V and J ends, which lost 3 bases and 3 bases, there was a span of 9 bases. This CDR3 is built from 13 residues. Germline CDR1 is KGHSH and CDR2 is LQKENI. This CDR3 is CASSPTAGYEQYF. Here the CDR3 DNA reads TGTGCCAGCTCACCTACCGCGGGCTACGAGCAGTACTTC.

This clonotype was picked up a small number of times. This chain uses TRBV12-3 or TRBV12-4 with TRBJ2-1; 9 positions match TRBD1. The CDR3 spans 12 residues. CDR3 in amino acids: CALRQGGNEQFF. The CDR3 nucleotides read TGTGCGCTAAGACAGGGGGGGAATGAGCAGTTCTTC.

With regard to this clonotype: A much larger clone lies one base from this, so it may be a read error. The chain combines TRBV7-9 with TRBJ2-3; 9 bases are a match to TRBD2. Germline V gives CDR1 SEHNR, CDR2 FQNEAQ (reference sequence). The CDR3 consists of 14 residues. CDR3 loop: CDSRSGRYTDTQYF. CDR3 DNA: TGTGACAGCAGGAGCGGGAGGTACACAGATACGCAGTATTTT.

This clonotype was recorded at least ten times. J is TRBJ2-1 and V is TRBV3-1, with 11 bases aligning to TRBD2. This CDR3 spans 15 amino acids. V dropped 5 bases and J dropped 7; count of bases not matched to a gene: 7. Per the germline V gene, CDR1 is LGHDT and CDR2 is YNNKEL (reference sequence). The CDR3, as DNA: TGTGCCAGCAGCATACCTAGCGGGAGGAAAAATGAGCAGTTCTTC. It translates to CASSIPSGRKNEQFF.